The 14 T cell receptor beta chains below come from one sample, sequenced in a study of T cell responses to AZD1222 COVID-19 vaccine. The assay was immunoSEQ multiplex PCR, and TCRdb's table has in-frame clones only and misses some. The sample yields more than 150,000 clones, roughly nine tenths seen once. Sequenced here: peripheral blood, sampled after recovery from COVID-19. These receptors came from an adult who had recovered from COVID-19.

V gene TRBV18 combines with J gene TRBJ1-3; D unresolved. Looked up from germline, CDR1 is KGHSH and CDR2 is LQKENI. CDR3 length equals 15 residues. Trimming shortened V by 6 bases and J by 0 bases, and 12 bases separated the two germline ends. The CDR3 protein is CASSLYEGSGNTIYF. The CDR3, as DNA: TGTGCCAGCTCTCTATACGAGGGCTCTGGAAACACCATATATTTT. The complete variable domain, with remaining parts taken from reference TRBV18 and TRBJ1-3, reads NAGVMQNPRHLVRRRGQEARLRCSPMKGHSHVYWYRQLPEEGLKFMVYLQKENIIDESGMPKERFSAEFPKEGPSILRIQQVVRGDSAAYFCASSLYEGSGNTIYFGEGSWLTVV.

This chain uses TRBV2 with TRBJ2-7; 9 nucleotides match TRBD1. After removal of 6 bases from V and 1 base from J, the junction contained 1 base not matched to a gene. This CDR3 is built from 13 residues. The germline gives CDR1 SNHLY, CDR2 FYNNEI. CDR3 sequence: CASRGTGSYEQYF. CDR3 nucleotides: TGTGCCAGCAGGGGGACAGGGTCCTACGAGCAGTACTTC.

The chain combines TRBV5-6 with TRBJ2-1; 9 positions agree with TRBD2. Germline V gene lookup returns CDR1 SGHDT and CDR2 YYEEEE. This CDR3 is 16 amino acids long. The V segment lost 0 bases and the J segment 6 bases; nucleotides outside the gene matches: 7. DNA of the CDR3: TGTGCCAGCAGCTTGGAAGGGACTAGCCGATTCAATGAGCAGTTCTTC. Translation gives CASSLEGTSRFNEQFF.

The V call is TRBV5-1, the J call TRBJ2-7, with TRBD1 matching 7 bases. The length of the CDR3 is 15 residues. Germline CDR1 SGHRS, CDR2 YFSETQ. J lost 1 base, V lost 4 bases, and 8 bases had no gene match. The CDR3 DNA sequence: TGCGCCAGCAGCGTAGGACAGGAGATTTCCTACGAGCAGTACTTC. As protein: CASSVGQEISYEQYF.

The V call is TRBV14, the J call TRBJ1-2; D may be TRBD1 (6 bases). The CDR3 covers 15 residues. The V gene's germline CDR1 is SGHDN and CDR2 FVKESK. V was trimmed by 4 bases and J by 8 bases, leaving 20 bases between them. The CDR3 bases are TGTGCCAGCAGCCCCTTTAGGAGGGGGGCAGACGGCTACACCTTC. It is translated as CASSPFRRGADGYTF.

A few counts support this clone. The CDR3 reads CASTHWAGTSANGELFF. As DNA, the CDR3 is TGTGCCAGCACCCATTGGGCTGGGACTAGCGCCAACGGGGAGCTGTTTTTT. The genes are TRBV7-3 and TRBJ2-2; TRBD2 matches 10 bases. The germline CDR1 and CDR2 sequences are SGHTA and FQGTGA. The J segment lost 7 bases and the V segment lost 7 bases, leaving 15 bases of the junction unmatched. The CDR3 spans 17 residues.

This clone appeared a single time. This chain links TRBV5-1 with TRBJ2-5; D call uncertain. CDR1 and CDR2 (germline): SGHRS, YFSETQ. The CDR3 runs to 14 residues. Trimming left V 0 bases short and J 2 bases short, with 8 bases between. Here the CDR3 reads CASSLGQLQETQYF. The CDR3, as DNA: TGCGCCAGCAGCTTGGGCCAGCTGCAAGAGACCCAGTACTTC.

The chain combines TRBV9 with TRBJ2-7, with unresolved D. Per the germline V gene, CDR1 is SGDLS and CDR2 is YYNGEE. The V end lost 0 bases, the J end lost 2 bases, and 15 bases lay between the germline ends. This CDR3 has 16 residues. CDR3 in amino acids: CASSVGGAISTYEQYF. Here the CDR3 DNA reads TGTGCCAGCAGCGTAGGGGGTGCTATTTCCACCTACGAGCAGTACTTC.

The chain uses TRBV6-1 and TRBJ2-2; tentative D call: TRBD1 (6 bases). The V and J ends lost 1 base and 6 bases respectively, with 15 bases between them. The CDR3 is 16 residues long. CDR1 is MNHNS and CDR2 is SASEGT in the germline V gene. The CDR3 loop reads CASSEVRTARAGELFF. CDR3 in DNA: TGTGCCAGCAGTGAAGTTAGGACAGCCAGGGCCGGGGAGCTGTTTTTT.

The chain recombines TRBV6-2 or TRBV6-3 with TRBJ1-1; D gene ambiguous. Germline CDR1 is MNHEY and CDR2 is SVGEGT. The CDR3 covers 14 residues. The V end was cut by 1 base, the J end by 1 base, with 7 bases between. The CDR3 DNA reads as TGTGCCAGCAGTTACTTAGCCAGGAACACTGAAGCTTTCTTT. As protein: CASSYLARNTEAFF.

The chain links TRBV5-1 to TRBJ2-7, with D perhaps assigned TRBD1 or TRBD2 (5 bases each). The CDR3 covers 15 residues. The germline V gene encodes CDR1 SGHRS and CDR2 YFSETQ. V lost 1 base and J lost 3, with 14 bases in between. The CDR3 DNA follows: TGCGCCAGCAGCTTGATAAACGGGGCTTTCTACGAGCAGTACTTC. Amino acids: CASSLINGAFYEQYF.

The V call is TRBV3-1 (or the pseudogene TRBV3-2), the J call TRBJ2-1; D could derive from TRBD1 or TRBD2 (5 bases each). V was trimmed by 4 bases and J by 3 bases, leaving 16 bases between them. Looked up from germline, CDR1 is LGHDT and CDR2 is YNNKEL (reference sequence). CDR3 length: 16 amino acids. The CDR3 region has the DNA TGTGCCAGCAGCCCGAGGGTAAGGGGCCTCTACAATGAGCAGTTCTTC. Translating gives CASSPRVRGLYNEQFF.

The CDR3 DNA sequence: TGCAGCGTTGCGGTCGGGACCTACAATGAGCAGTTCTTC. This sequence encodes CSVAVGTYNEQFF. The chain is built from TRBV29-1 and TRBJ2-1; D might be TRBD2 (5 bases). This CDR3 spans 13 amino acids. CDR1 is SQVTM and CDR2 is ANQGSEA in the germline V gene. The V end lost 4 bases, the J end lost 2 bases, and 9 bases lay between the germline ends.

This clone was picked up a small number of times. The rearrangement joins TRBV7-9 to TRBJ1-4, with D perhaps TRBD1 (5 bases). CDR3 length: 15 amino acids. Trimming cost V 5 bases and J 6 bases, with 16 bases left between them. Germline V gene sequence: CDR1 SEHNR, CDR2 FQNEAQ (reference sequence). The CDR3 loop reads CASSLLGRGDEKLFF. CDR3 DNA sequence: TGTGCCAGCAGCCTCCTCGGGAGGGGAGATGAAAAACTGTTTTTT.